These 23 T cell receptor beta chains came from one sample sequenced in a study of shared clonotypes between healthy human individuals. Some clones are missing from TCRdb's copy, which holds only in-frame ones; the method was immunoSEQ multiplex PCR. Here the sample spans fewer than 550,000 clones, approximately 79% being singletons. The specimen was PBMCs. The receptors shown here come from a woman aged 40 to 50 in good health. Some clones in this sample may be carry-over from other donors' samples.

The gene calls are TRBV2 and TRBJ2-7; TRBD1 matches 7 bases. V gave up 7 bases and J gave up 1 base; unmatched junction bases: 4. Looked up from germline, CDR1 is SNHLY and CDR2 is FYNNEI. The CDR3 has 13 residues. The CDR3 DNA follows: TGTGCCAGCAATGGACAGGAATCCTACGAGCAGTACTTC. This gives the protein CASNGQESYEQYF.

The chain couples TRBV18 to TRBJ1-5; no definite D call. Trimming stripped 3 bases from V and 5 bases from J, with 8 bases between. Germline V gene lookup returns CDR1 KGHSH and CDR2 LQKENI. This CDR3 comprises 13 residues. The CDR3 nucleotides read TGTGCCAGCTCACCGTGGAGTGATCAGCCCCAGCATTTT. Protein: CASSPWSDQPQHF. Full variable domain (remainder filled in from reference TRBV18 and TRBJ1-5): NAGVMQNPRHLVRRRGQEARLRCSPMKGHSHVYWYRQLPEEGLKFMVYLQKENIIDESGMPKERFSAEFPKEGPSILRIQQVVRGDSAAYFCASSPWSDQPQHFGDGTRLSIL.

The chain combines TRBV4-1 with TRBJ2-1; 9 nucleotides match TRBD1. Germline V lookup: CDR1 MGHRA, CDR2 YSYEKL. The ends lost 1 base at V and 5 bases at J; junction bases unmatched: 6. The CDR3 length is 16 residues. The chain's CDR3 is CASSQGTGGGHNEQFF. In nucleotides, the CDR3 is TGCGCCAGCAGCCAAGGCACAGGGGGCGGGCACAATGAGCAGTTCTTC.

V gene TRBV5-1 combines with J gene TRBJ2-5, with D perhaps TRBD2 (5 bases). This CDR3 contains 15 residues. Germline V gene lookup returns CDR1 SGHRS and CDR2 YFSETQ. Trimming pared 1 base from V and 5 bases from J, leaving 15 bases between. The CDR3 nucleotides are TGCGCCAGCAGCTTGTACGCAGAGGGATCGGAGACCCAGTACTTC. This encodes CASSLYAEGSETQYF. The full variable domain, with the rest looked up from reference TRBV5-1 and TRBJ2-5, is KAGVTQTPRYLIKTRGQQVTLSCSPISGHRSVSWYQQTPGQGLQFLFEYFSETQRNKGNFPGRFSGRQFSNSRSEMNVSTLELGDSALYLCASSLYAEGSETQYFGPGTRLLVL.

This clone occurred a few times. The gene calls are TRBV10-3 and TRBJ1-1, with 9 bases matching TRBD1. In germline, CDR1 is ENHRY, CDR2 SYGVKD. The V and J ends lost 0 bases and 3 bases, in that order; junction bases with no gene match: 2. The length of the CDR3 is 15 residues. The CDR3 reads CAISESTGGHTEAFF. Written as DNA, the CDR3 is TGTGCCATCAGTGAGTCGACAGGGGGTCACACTGAAGCTTTCTTT.

V is TRBV10-3 and J is TRBJ2-3; perhaps TRBD2 as D (5 bases). The CDR3 runs 16 residues. Between the trimmed V and J ends, which lost 0 bases and 2 bases, there was a span of 12 bases. CDR1 is ENHRY, CDR2 SYGVKD, per germline. CDR3 residues: CAISESFERTTDTQYF. Here the CDR3 DNA reads TGTGCCATCAGTGAGTCGTTCGAGCGGACCACAGATACGCAGTATTTT.

This clone has a handful of counts. The rearrangement uses TRBV7-3 and TRBJ2-1; 7 bases agree with TRBD2. V was clipped by 1 base and J by 9 bases; unmatched bases: 12. CDR3 length: 16 amino acids. Germline-derived CDR1 and CDR2 are SGHTA and FQGTGA. The CDR3 loop is CASSLSPSGSLSEQFF. CDR3 DNA sequence: TGTGCCAGCAGCTTAAGTCCTAGCGGTAGTTTAAGTGAGCAGTTCTTC.

The chain has TRBV30 and TRBJ1-6, with 7 bases identical to TRBD1. The CDR3 is 14 residues long. CDR1 and CDR2 (germline): GTSNPN, SVGIG (reference sequence). J gave up 8 bases and V 2 bases, and 6 bases lay outside the gene matches. The CDR3 region is CAWSYRGVYSPLHF. As DNA, the CDR3 is TGTGCCTGGAGTTACAGGGGAGTATATTCACCCCTCCACTTT.

V is TRBV11-3 and J is TRBJ2-3; D perhaps matches TRBD1 (5 bases). V shed 3 bases and J shed 6 bases, with 10 bases lying between them. Germline V lookup: CDR1 SGHNT, CDR2 YENEEA. The CDR3 loop spans 13 amino acids. The CDR3 DNA is TGTGCCAGCAGCTTTAGGGGATCGGATACGCAGTATTTT. It translates to CASSFRGSDTQYF.

The CDR3 sequence is CASGRGAGEPGEQYF. CDR3 nucleotides: TGTGCCAGTGGGAGGGGAGCGGGAGAGCCTGGCGAGCAGTACTTC. This chain connects TRBV6-5 to TRBJ2-7, with 8 bases matching TRBD2. V was pared by 9 bases and J by 6 bases, with 16 bases of the junction left unmatched. Germline CDR1 is MNHEY and CDR2 is SVGAGI. The CDR3 length is 15 residues.

The rearrangement links TRBV9 to TRBJ2-1; 9 nucleotides agree with TRBD2. This CDR3 comprises 16 residues. The germline gives CDR1 SGDLS, CDR2 YYNGEE. With 4 bases clipped from V and 4 bases from J, the junction kept 9 bases outside the gene matches. The CDR3, as DNA: TGTGCCAGCAGCTCCAGCGGGACTAGCAGATACAATGAGCAGTTCTTC. This sequence encodes CASSSSGTSRYNEQFF.

This clone showed up just a few times. The J gene is TRBJ2-4, the V gene TRBV5-1; 9 nucleotides match TRBD2. Germline V gene sequence: CDR1 SGHRS, CDR2 YFSETQ. With 6 bases clipped from V and 7 bases from J, the junction kept 8 bases outside the gene matches. The length of the CDR3 is 14 residues. CDR3 sequence reads: CASKPAGGPNIQYF. In DNA form, the CDR3 reads TGCGCCAGCAAGCCCGCGGGAGGGCCTAACATTCAGTACTTC.

This clone has just a few counts. The gene calls are TRBV2 and TRBJ1-2; D is unresolved. CDR1 SNHLY and CDR2 FYNNEI come from the germline V gene. V lost 4 bases, J lost 6 bases, and 6 bases lay in between. This CDR3 is 11 amino acids long. CDR3 nucleotides: TGTGCCAGCAGTGTACAGCATGGCTACACCTTC. Translated: CASSVQHGYTF. Supplemented by reference TRBV2 and TRBJ1-2, the full variable domain reads EPEVTQTPSHQVTQMGQEVILRCVPISNHLYFYWYRQILGQKVEFLVSFYNNEISEKSEIFDDQFSVERPDGSNFTLKIRSTKLEDSAMYFCASSVQHGYTFGSGTRLTVV.

Comments on this clone: The same CDR3 also results from other DNA sequences found in this sample. The CDR3, as DNA: TGTGCCAGCAGCGCGGGACAGGGAGGCGGCGAGCAGTACTTC. Residues: CASSAGQGGGEQYF. This chain joins TRBV9 and TRBJ2-7, with 9 bases aligning to TRBD1. The CDR3 has 14 residues. Germline V CDR1 and CDR2: SGDLS, YYNGEE. V was pared by 3 bases and J by 6 bases, with 7 bases of the junction left unmatched.

CDR3 residues: CASRVIGGQFF. For the CDR3, the DNA is TGTGCCAGCAGGGTTATAGGCGGGCAGTTCTTC. V and J are TRBV11-1 and TRBJ2-1; D gene ambiguous. The CDR3 sequence is 11 residues long. The germline V gene has CDR1 SGHAT and CDR2 FQDESV (reference sequence). Trimming cost V 6 bases and J 12 bases, with 12 bases left between them.

The chain couples TRBV28 to TRBJ1-1; no clear D gene. The ends were cut back, 4 bases at V and 6 bases at J, with 12 bases in the middle. Looked up from germline, CDR1 is MDHEN and CDR2 is SYDVKM. This CDR3 is built from 13 residues. DNA of the CDR3: TGTGCCAGCAGTTGGGGATCTCGATCTGAAGCTTTCTTT. Its protein product is CASSWGSRSEAFF.

The J gene is TRBJ2-5, the V gene TRBV30, with 9 bases aligning to TRBD2. J was trimmed by 5 bases and V by 0 bases; bases with no gene match: 13. CDR3 length: 17 amino acids. Germline CDR1 and CDR2: GTSNPN and SVGIG (reference sequence). The CDR3 DNA reads TGTGCCTGGAGTGTATGGGGTAGCGGGAGTTGGTCGGAGACCCAGTACTTC. Translated, it gives CAWSVWGSGSWSETQYF.

V gene TRBV30 combines with J gene TRBJ1-1; a weak D match, TRBD1 (5 bases). Looked up from germline, CDR1 is GTSNPN and CDR2 is SVGIG (reference sequence). The CDR3 has 13 residues. V was pared by 8 bases and J by 0 bases, with 13 bases between. The CDR3, as DNA: TGTGCCGGGGGGATGAGGTTGAACACTGAAGCTTTCTTT. It encodes CAGGMRLNTEAFF.

Turning to this clone: A read error is possible here, since a much larger clone lies one base away. The rearrangement links TRBV9 to TRBJ2-3, with TRBD2 identical over 11 bases. The CDR3 runs to 14 residues. Trimming removed 2 bases from V and 4 bases from J; junction bases left unmatched: 0. Germline V CDR1 and CDR2: SGDLS, YYNGEE. The CDR3 spells CASSVSGRADTQYF. CDR3 in DNA: TGTGCCAGCAGCGTTAGCGGGAGGGCAGATACGCAGTATTTT.

This rearrangement joins TRBV27 to TRBJ2-1; TRBD1 or TRBD2 may be the D gene (5 bases each). This CDR3 comprises 13 residues. Germline V gene data show CDR1 as MNHEY and CDR2 as SMNVEV (reference sequence). V lost 6 bases and J 7 bases, leaving 13 bases between the germline ends. CDR3 bases: TGTGCCAGCAGCGTAGGGACCGGGAATGAGCAGTTCTTC. This sequence encodes CASSVGTGNEQFF.

The rearrangement joins TRBV5-1 to TRBJ1-4; a possible D gene is TRBD1 (5 bases). Deletions cut 0 bases from V and 4 bases from J, with 16 bases between. The germline gives CDR1 SGHRS, CDR2 YFSETQ. This CDR3 is built from 17 residues. The CDR3 spells CASSLAVGDLSNEKLFF. In nucleotides, the CDR3 is TGCGCCAGCAGCTTGGCCGTTGGGGACTTGAGTAATGAAAAACTGTTTTTT.

The chain uses TRBV5-6 and TRBJ1-1, with D unclear. V was clipped by 0 bases and J by 3 bases, with 6 bases between them. Germline CDR1 and CDR2: SGHDT and YYEEEE. The CDR3 contains 13 residues. The CDR3 nucleotides read TGTGCCAGCAGCTTGGGGAGAGACACTGAAGCTTTCTTT. Translation: CASSLGRDTEAFF. Using reference TRBV5-6 and TRBJ1-1 for the parts outside the CDR3, the full variable domain is DAGVTQSPTHLIKTRGQQVTLRCSPKSGHDTVSWYQQALGQGPQFIFQYYEEEERQRGNFPDRFSGHQFPNYSSELNVNALLLGDSALYLCASSLGRDTEAFFGQGTRLTVV.

The chain uses TRBV27 and TRBJ2-7; D is undetermined. There are 14 residues in the CDR3. Trimming removed 5 bases at V and 1 base at J, with 12 bases between. Germline V lookup: CDR1 MNHEY, CDR2 SMNVEV (reference sequence). The CDR3 DNA sequence: TGTGCCAGCAGTCCCATCGCAGGATCCTACGAGCAGTACTTC. Its translation is CASSPIAGSYEQYF.